A single sample is the source of the 24 T cell receptor beta chains below, sequenced in a study of T cell changes during pregnancy in multiple sclerosis. The method was immunoSEQ multiplex PCR; TCRdb's version includes in-frame clones alone and lacks a portion of them. The profile shows fewer than 25,000 clones, approximately 90% of them singletons. Sequences were derived from CD8+ T cells from peripheral blood mononuclear cells, sampled in the first trimester of pregnancy. These receptors were obtained from a female donor with multiple sclerosis, enrolled in a pregnancy study.

This chain uses TRBV14 with TRBJ2-3, with 9 bases that match TRBD2. This CDR3 region has 15 residues. Germline assignment: CDR1 SGHDN and CDR2 FVKESK. With 5 bases clipped from V and 0 bases from J, the junction kept 3 bases outside the gene matches. The CDR3 sequence is CASSGLAKSTDTQYF. Written as DNA, the CDR3 is TGTGCCAGCAGCGGACTAGCGAAAAGCACAGATACGCAGTATTTT.

The genes are TRBV27 and TRBJ2-1; 16 bases agree with TRBD2. Trimming cost V 0 bases and J 7 bases; bases outside gene matches: 0. This CDR3 is 16 amino acids long. Germline CDR1 and CDR2: MNHEY and SMNVEV (reference sequence). CDR3 region: CASSLSGLAGGNEQFF. The DNA for the CDR3 is TGTGCCAGCAGTTTATCGGGACTAGCGGGAGGGAATGAGCAGTTCTTC.

The V call is TRBV5-4, the J call TRBJ2-2; D is unresolved. CDR1 and CDR2 from the germline V gene are SGHNT and YYREEE (reference sequence). The CDR3 has 12 amino acids. Trimming removed 4 bases from V and 9 bases from J, with 10 bases in between. CDR3 DNA sequence: TGTGCCAGCAGCACTAACTCCTGGGAGCTGTTTTTT. This sequence encodes CASSTNSWELFF.

V is TRBV9 and J is TRBJ2-6; D is undetermined. The CDR3 is made up of 13 amino acids. Germline V gene data show CDR1 as SGDLS and CDR2 as YYNGEE. V shed 4 bases and J shed 3 bases, with 5 bases lying between them. CDR3 loop: CASSTSGANVLTF. The CDR3 region has the DNA TGTGCCAGCAGCACGAGTGGGGCCAACGTCCTGACTTTC.

The genes are TRBV6-1 and TRBJ2-5; D is possibly TRBD2 (5 bases). The CDR3 has 12 residues. Trimming cost V 4 bases and J 7 bases, with 10 bases left between them. The germline V gene has CDR1 MNHNS and CDR2 SASEGT. The CDR3 DNA follows: TGTGCCAGCAGTGGGCTACGGGGGACCCAGTACTTC. This gives the protein CASSGLRGTQYF.

The V and J genes are TRBV7-6 and TRBJ2-7, with 9 bases that match TRBD2. The germline V gene has CDR1 SGHVS and CDR2 FNYEAQ. The V segment lost 2 bases and the J segment 2 bases; nucleotides outside the gene matches: 7. This CDR3 is 16 amino acids long. CDR3 DNA sequence: TGTGCCAGCAGCTTACCCGTAGCGGGAGAGGCCTACGAGCAGTACTTC. This sequence encodes CASSLPVAGEAYEQYF.

This chain uses TRBV4-3 with TRBJ2-1; D may be TRBD2 (5 bases). CDR1 and CDR2 from the germline V gene are LGHNA and YSLEER. V lost 4 bases, J lost 9 bases, and 10 bases lay in between. There are 12 residues in the CDR3. Written as DNA, the CDR3 is TGCGCCAGCAGCCCTCCTAGCACTGAGCAGTTCTTC. This codes for CASSPPSTEQFF.

The CDR3 nucleotides read TGTGCCAGCAGCTCCCCGGGCTCCTACGAGCAGTACTTC. Protein sequence: CASSSPGSYEQYF. The rearrangement joins TRBV7-9 to TRBJ2-7; D ambiguous. Trimming took 4 bases from V and 0 from J, leaving 7 bases between them. This CDR3 contains 13 residues. From germline, CDR1 is SEHNR and CDR2 FQNEAQ (reference sequence).

This clone appeared a few times. The chain uses TRBV19 and TRBJ2-7; the D gene is possibly TRBD1 (6 bases). The CDR3 length is 17 residues. The germline gives CDR1 LNHDA, CDR2 SQIVND (reference sequence). Trimming took off 5 bases at V and 4 bases at J, with 24 bases between the two ends. The CDR3, as DNA: TGTGCCAGTAGTCCGCTTCCGGGACAATTAAGGTCTTACGAGCAGTACTTC. Encoded protein: CASSPLPGQLRSYEQYF.

Turning to this clone: The CDR3 end shows no conserved phenylalanine or tryptophan, and so a read error is likely. Because the CDR3's place on the DNA is in doubt, the DNA is left out and the CDR3 is given as listed by TCRdb. The chain uses TRBV7-9 and TRBJ2-3; the table's D call TRBD2 went unverified against the DNA. Germline V gene data show CDR1 as SEHNR and CDR2 as FQNEAQ (reference sequence). From its first to its last residue, the CDR3 has 12 amino acids. The CDR3 sequence: CASSRTSGRASA.

The chain combines TRBV2 with TRBJ1-5; maybe TRBD1 (6 bases). The CDR3 is made up of 13 amino acids. Germline CDR1 SNHLY, CDR2 FYNNEI. V lost 6 bases and J lost 5, with 11 bases in between. The CDR3 coding sequence is TGTGCCAGCAGGAATACAGGGTATCAGCCCCAGCATTTT. Residues: CASRNTGYQPQHF.

The chain uses TRBV7-9 and TRBJ2-7; 7 positions agree with TRBD2. CDR1 is SEHNR, CDR2 FQNEAQ, per germline (reference sequence). Unmatched junction bases numbered 3, after V lost 1 base and J lost 3 bases. The CDR3 is 14 amino acids. The chain's CDR3 is CASSLGGGGYEQYF. The DNA of the CDR3 is TGTGCCAGCAGCTTAGGGGGGGGTGGCTACGAGCAGTACTTC.

The V gene is TRBV30, the J gene TRBJ2-5, with TRBD1 matching 11 bases. The last part of the DNA fits TRBJ2-7 better; the J call may be wrong. Germline CDR1 and CDR2: GTSNPN and SVGIG (reference sequence). The CDR3 extends over 16 amino acids. The CDR3 region has the DNA TGTGCCTGGAGCGGAGGGCCCGGGACAGGGGGCTACGAGCAGTACTTC. Translated: CAWSGGPGTGGYEQYF.

The V call is TRBV27, the J call TRBJ1-2; TRBD1 aligns across 7 bases. CDR3 length: 14 amino acids. The germline V gene encodes CDR1 MNHEY and CDR2 SMNVEV (reference sequence). The trim removed 5 bases at V and 8 bases at J, leaving 11 bases unmatched. DNA for the CDR3: TGTGCCAGCAGTACCCGGGACAGCGATTTGGGCTACACCTTC. It translates to CASSTRDSDLGYTF.

The chain joins TRBV5-6 to TRBJ2-7, with TRBD2 matching over 7 bases. The V and J ends lost 1 base and 6 bases, in that order; junction bases with no gene match: 19. The CDR3 runs 18 residues. Germline CDR1 reads SGHDT; CDR2 reads YYEEEE. CDR3 in amino acids: CASSLTVRKGGSLGEQYF. The CDR3 DNA follows: TGTGCCAGCAGCTTGACAGTAAGGAAGGGCGGGAGTCTTGGCGAGCAGTACTTC.

The gene calls are TRBV4-2 and TRBJ2-1, with TRBD2 matching 14 bases. Germline CDR1 LGHNA, CDR2 YNFKEQ. This CDR3 is built from 16 residues. Trimming removed 3 bases from V and 8 bases from J; junction bases left unmatched: 6. This chain's CDR3 is CASSHTGTSGSDEQFF. CDR3 sequence (DNA): TGTGCCAGCAGCCACACCGGGACTAGCGGGAGCGATGAGCAGTTCTTC.

V and J are TRBV27 and TRBJ2-7, with D perhaps TRBD1 (6 bases). The length of the CDR3 is 13 residues. V lost 7 bases and J lost 3, with 13 bases in between. Germline V lookup: CDR1 MNHEY, CDR2 SMNVEV (reference sequence). In DNA, the CDR3 is TGTGCCAGCACTAACGGCAGGGGCTACGAGCAGTACTTC. Protein: CASTNGRGYEQYF.

The chain recombines TRBV28 with TRBJ1-2; no definite D call. Trimming left V 3 bases short and J 8 bases short, with 13 bases between. The CDR3 sequence is 13 residues long. In germline, CDR1 is MDHEN, CDR2 SYDVKM. Written as DNA, the CDR3 is TGTGCCAGCAGTTTCAACCGCGGTGGCGGCTACACCTTC. Translation: CASSFNRGGGYTF.

The chain is built from TRBV29-1 and TRBJ2-7; D gene ambiguous. Germline V gene data show CDR1 as SQVTM and CDR2 as ANQGSEA. V lost 1 base to trimming and J lost 2 bases, with 6 bases between them. The CDR3 totals 12 residues. In nucleotides, the CDR3 is TGCAGCGTTGAAGGGCAGGCCTACGAGCAGTACTTC. Protein: CSVEGQAYEQYF.

V and J are TRBV6-5 and TRBJ1-2, with 9 bases identical to TRBD1. The CDR3 is made up of 14 amino acids. With V trimmed by 4 bases and J by 6 bases, 6 bases remained unmatched. Germline-derived CDR1 and CDR2 are MNHEY and SVGAGI. This chain's CDR3 is CASSSTGGRHGYTF. The CDR3 DNA reads TGTGCCAGCAGTTCCACAGGGGGCCGACATGGCTACACCTTC.

This chain uses TRBV6-4 with TRBJ2-3; 14 positions match TRBD2. V was pared by 5 bases and J by 5 bases, with 9 bases of the junction left unmatched. The germline CDR1 and CDR2 sequences are MRHNA and SNTAGT. CDR3 length: 17 residues. The CDR3 DNA reads as TGTGCCAGCAGTCCGGGACTAGCGGGAGAAGGACAAGATACGCAGTATTTT. As protein: CASSPGLAGEGQDTQYF.

This clone has a single count. The chain has TRBV5-6 and TRBJ2-2; D uncertain. The germline gives CDR1 SGHDT, CDR2 YYEEEE. Trimming removed 4 bases at V and 6 bases at J, with 19 bases between. This CDR3 spans 16 amino acids. This CDR3 reads CASSPNQKRYAGELFF. The CDR3 DNA reads as TGTGCCAGCAGCCCGAACCAGAAGAGGTACGCCGGGGAGCTGTTTTTT.

The chain is built from TRBV11-1 and TRBJ2-5, with D possibly TRBD2 on 5 matching bases. CDR3 length: 13 amino acids. From germline, CDR1 is SGHAT and CDR2 FQDESV (reference sequence). Trimming pared 7 bases from V and 3 bases from J, leaving 12 bases between. The CDR3 here is CASNEGLEETQYF. DNA of the CDR3: TGTGCCAGCAACGAGGGATTGGAAGAGACCCAGTACTTC.

The chain is built from TRBV27 and TRBJ1-1; 9 positions agree with TRBD1. The V segment lost 5 bases and the J segment 2 bases; nucleotides outside the gene matches: 3. This CDR3 is 14 amino acids long. Germline loops: CDR1 MNHEY, CDR2 SMNVEV (reference sequence). The CDR3 DNA is TGTGCCAGCAGTCCGGACAGGGGTAACACTGAAGCTTTCTTT. Translated, it gives CASSPDRGNTEAFF.